This passage covers 31 T cell receptor beta chains from one sample sequenced in a study of beta chain features in type 1 diabetes. Study-level findings and limits: Type 1 diabetes patients had TCRB CDR3s that were shorter (moderately but significantly so) in all four CD4+ subsets.

These receptors have no identified antigens. Every isolated RNA sample was fully reverse transcribed, so sequencing captured expressed TCRB transcripts. Using immunoSEQ multiplex PCR, the repertoire was profiled, and TCRdb retains in-frame clones only, with some absent. The sample lists hundreds of thousands of clones; around an eighth were seen once. Material: naive CD4+ T cells from blood. The receptors derive from a man younger than 30 with type 1 diabetes.

V usage is TRBV7-3 and J usage is TRBJ1-2; 9 nucleotides match TRBD1. The CDR3 is 14 residues long. Germline CDR1 SGHTA, CDR2 FQGTGA. V was clipped by 5 bases and J by 3 bases; unmatched bases: 4. The CDR3 reads CASSAGQGYYGYTF. CDR3 sequence (DNA): TGTGCCAGCAGCGCAGGACAGGGGTACTATGGCTACACCTTC.

The table lists this clone with a few counts. V usage is TRBV6-5 and J usage is TRBJ1-1, with D unresolved. CDR1 is MNHEY, CDR2 SVGAGI, per germline. This CDR3 is built from 11 residues. The V and J ends lost 6 bases and 7 bases respectively, with 9 bases between them. As DNA, the CDR3 is TGTGCCAGCAGACGGCAGAGTGAAGCTTTCTTT. Its translation is CASRRQSEAFF.

V gene TRBV5-5 combines with J gene TRBJ1-6; D not certain. With 1 base removed from V and 0 bases from J, the gap between germline ends came to 5 bases. Germline V CDR1 and CDR2: SGHKS, YYEKEE (reference sequence). This CDR3 has 15 amino acids. CDR3 sequence reads: CASSLSASYNSPLHF. The DNA for the CDR3 is TGTGCCAGCAGCTTGTCGGCCTCCTATAATTCACCCCTCCACTTT.

The genes are TRBV10-3 and TRBJ2-2; the D gene is possibly TRBD2 (6 bases). Trimming left V 4 bases short and J 6 bases short, with 12 bases between. This CDR3 is 14 amino acids long. Per the germline V gene, CDR1 is ENHRY and CDR2 is SYGVKD. The CDR3 nucleotides are TGTGCCATCAGTGGCGGGACCCAATCCGGGGAGCTGTTTTTT. Its translation is CAISGGTQSGELFF.

The chain employs TRBV19 and TRBJ2-1; a possible D gene is TRBD1 (5 bases). Germline values: CDR1 LNHDA, CDR2 SQIVND (reference sequence). The CDR3 length is 11 residues. With 4 bases removed from V and 15 bases from J, the gap between germline ends came to 13 bases. This chain's CDR3 is CASSTDRKRFF. CDR3 nucleotide sequence: TGTGCCAGTAGTACCGACAGAAAACGGTTCTTC.

The J gene is TRBJ1-6, the V gene TRBV7-2, with D possibly being TRBD1 (5 bases). Looked up from germline, CDR1 is SGHTA and CDR2 is FQGNSA. V was clipped by 5 bases and J by 5 bases, with 13 bases between them. This CDR3 is built from 15 residues. CDR3 DNA: TGTGCCAGCAGCCCCACGGGACGGAATAATTCACCCCTCCACTTT. It codes for CASSPTGRNNSPLHF.

The chain uses TRBV30 and TRBJ1-1; D is ambiguous. This CDR3 is built from 13 residues. The ends were cut back, 0 bases at V and 1 base at J, with 6 bases in the middle. Germline lookup yields CDR1 GTSNPN and CDR2 SVGIG (reference sequence). The CDR3 DNA sequence: TGTGCCTGGAGTGTATTTGGGAACACTGAAGCTTTCTTT. Encoded protein: CAWSVFGNTEAFF.

This clone was recorded a few times. This rearrangement joins TRBV7-9 to TRBJ2-1, with D possibly being TRBD2 (5 bases). Trimming took off 5 bases at V and 4 bases at J, with 6 bases between the two ends. This CDR3 contains 12 residues. Germline assignment: CDR1 SEHNR and CDR2 FQNEAQ (reference sequence). The CDR3 DNA reads as TGTGCCAGCAGCCCGGGATACAATGAGCAGTTCTTC. This encodes CASSPGYNEQFF. Supplemented by reference TRBV7-9 and TRBJ2-1, the full variable domain reads DTGVSQNPRHKITKRGQNVTFRCDPISEHNRLYWYRQTLGQGPEFLTYFQNEAQLEKSRLLSDRFSAERPKGSFSTLEIQRTEQGDSAMYLCASSPGYNEQFFGPGTRLTVL.

As regards this clone: Other nucleotide sequences in the sample specify the same CDR3. CDR3 coding DNA: TGTGCCTGGAGCGAAGGAAACACCATATATTTT. Translating gives CAWSEGNTIYF. This rearrangement joins TRBV30 to TRBJ1-3; D not resolved. The CDR3 has 11 amino acids. CDR1 and CDR2 (germline): GTSNPN, SVGIG (reference sequence). The V end lost 3 bases, the J end lost 4 bases, and 4 bases lay between the germline ends.

The rearrangement links TRBV9 to TRBJ2-3; D unresolved. V dropped 7 bases and J dropped 9 bases, with 15 bases sitting between them. This CDR3 spans 12 amino acids. Germline CDR1 reads SGDLS; CDR2 reads YYNGEE. The CDR3 DNA reads TGTGCCAGCCTCCCCACTTTAGAGACGCAGTATTTT. It yields the protein CASLPTLETQYF.

The chain recombines TRBV5-1 with TRBJ1-4; no clear D. The V end was cut by 4 bases, the J end by 3 bases, with 10 bases between. Germline V lookup: CDR1 SGHRS, CDR2 YFSETQ. The CDR3 totals 14 residues. CDR3 in DNA: TGCGCCAGCAGCGAAGGGTCGGCTAATGAAAAACTGTTTTTT. It codes for CASSEGSANEKLFF. The complete variable domain, with remaining parts taken from reference TRBV5-1 and TRBJ1-4, reads KAGVTQTPRYLIKTRGQQVTLSCSPISGHRSVSWYQQTPGQGLQFLFEYFSETQRNKGNFPGRFSGRQFSNSRSEMNVSTLELGDSALYLCASSEGSANEKLFFGSGTQLSVL.

V usage is TRBV2 and J usage is TRBJ1-1, with no clear D. The CDR3 has 11 residues. CDR1 and CDR2 (germline): SNHLY, FYNNEI. Trimming took off 1 base at V and 11 bases at J, with 8 bases between the two ends. CDR3 nucleotide sequence: TGTGCCAGCAGTGAAGGGACCAACGCTTTCTTT. It translates to CASSEGTNAFF.

The chain is built from TRBV6-5 and TRBJ2-2; 9 positions agree with TRBD1. Trimming took 0 bases from V and 7 from J; bases not matched to a gene: 3. Germline CDR1 MNHEY, CDR2 SVGAGI. This CDR3 comprises 15 residues. The CDR3 DNA follows: TGTGCCAGCAGTTACTCGGGGACAGGGCTCGGGGAGCTGTTTTTT. Its translation: CASSYSGTGLGELFF.

The chain employs TRBV20-1 and TRBJ1-4; D unresolved. The CDR3 sequence is 11 residues long. Germline V gives CDR1 DFQATT, CDR2 SNEGSKA (reference sequence). V was pared by 5 bases and J by 8 bases, with 9 bases between. The CDR3 nucleotides read TGCAGTGCTCTCTCGGGAGAAAAACTGTTTTTT. Amino acids: CSALSGEKLFF.

Only a few counts were recorded for this clone. Other DNA sequences in the same sample also yield this CDR3. V usage is TRBV25-1 and J usage is TRBJ2-7; D uncertain. The CDR3 loop spans 11 amino acids. CDR1 is MGHDK and CDR2 is SYGVNS in the germline V gene. Trimming shortened V by 6 bases and J by 3 bases, and 6 bases separated the two germline ends. The CDR3 nucleotides read TGTGCCAGCAGGGGTTTCTACGAGCAGTACTTC. The encoded protein is CASRGFYEQYF.

The V and J genes are TRBV7-2 and TRBJ1-2; D is unclear. The CDR3 consists of 14 residues. CDR1 is SGHTA, CDR2 FQGNSA, per germline. The V end was cut by 1 base, the J end by 5 bases, with 11 bases between. CDR3 sequence: CASSLEVSEYGYTF. The CDR3 DNA reads as TGTGCCAGCAGCTTAGAGGTGTCAGAATATGGCTACACCTTC.

This clone was seen a few times. The V and J genes are TRBV2 and TRBJ1-1; D perhaps matches TRBD1 (6 bases). CDR3 length: 13 amino acids. Per germline, CDR1 SNHLY and CDR2 FYNNEI. The V end was cut by 7 bases, the J end by 5 bases, with 14 bases between. DNA for the CDR3: TGTGCCAGCACACAGGGTTTCGGAACTGAAGCTTTCTTT. Its protein product is CASTQGFGTEAFF.

V gene TRBV11-2 combines with J gene TRBJ1-1, with 9 positions matching TRBD1. This CDR3 spans 16 amino acids. CDR1 and CDR2 from the germline V gene are SGHAT and FQNNGV. Trimming took 6 bases from V and 1 from J; bases not matched to a gene: 9. Here the CDR3 reads CASRQNPGQGNTEAFF. In DNA form, the CDR3 reads TGTGCCAGCAGACAGAACCCGGGACAGGGGAACACTGAAGCTTTCTTT.

The chain joins TRBV2 to TRBJ1-1; the D gene is possibly TRBD1 (6 bases). Germline lookup yields CDR1 SNHLY and CDR2 FYNNEI. V lost 5 bases to trimming and J lost 5 bases, with 12 bases between them. There are 13 residues in the CDR3. The CDR3 region has the DNA TGTGCCAGCAGTACAGGGATGGGGACTGAAGCTTTCTTT. Translating it yields CASSTGMGTEAFF.

This clone was observed a few times. This sequence joins TRBV28 and TRBJ2-7, with D possibly being TRBD2 (5 bases). Germline V gene lookup returns CDR1 MDHEN and CDR2 SYDVKM. Trimming removed 3 bases at V and 5 bases at J, with 17 bases between. This CDR3 is built from 15 residues. Here the CDR3 DNA reads TGTGCCAGCAGTTTTGGCGGGTCTACCCGGGACGAGCAGTACTTC. This codes for CASSFGGSTRDEQYF.

This clone came up a few times. The chain is built from TRBV4-1 and TRBJ1-1; D gene ambiguous. CDR1 is MGHRA, CDR2 YSYEKL, per germline. The germline V and J ends were trimmed by 0 bases and 8 bases, with 10 bases remaining between them. There are 13 residues in the CDR3. CDR3 in DNA: TGCGCCAGCAGCCAAGATCCAGGCCCGGAAGCTTTCTTT. Translation gives CASSQDPGPEAFF.

A few counts support this clone. For the CDR3, the DNA is TGCGCCAGCAGCTTGGCGGGGGAAGAAGGTGAGCAGTTCTTC. This sequence encodes CASSLAGEEGEQFF. This rearrangement joins TRBV5-1 to TRBJ2-1, with TRBD2 as a possible D gene (6 bases). Germline values: CDR1 SGHRS, CDR2 YFSETQ. Trimming took 0 bases from V and 9 from J, leaving 13 bases between them. CDR3 size: 14 residues.

Comment on this clone: At the DNA level, this CDR3 is encoded by other sequences in the same sample as well. The genes are TRBV7-9 and TRBJ1-2; D remains ambiguous. The germline V gene has CDR1 SEHNR and CDR2 FQNEAQ (reference sequence). CDR3 length equals 13 residues. Deletions cut 5 bases from V and 2 bases from J, with 9 bases between. CDR3 protein: CASSPDGNYGYTF. The CDR3, as DNA: TGTGCCAGCAGCCCTGACGGGAACTATGGCTACACCTTC.

This clone appeared a few times. The rearrangement links TRBV5-4 to TRBJ1-4, with TRBD1 matching over 8 bases. The CDR3 runs to 14 residues. CDR1 is SGHNT, CDR2 YYREEE, per germline (reference sequence). V trimming: 2 bases; J trimming: 7 bases; junction bases outside the gene matches: 4. CDR3 loop: CASSFGQGGEKLFF. The CDR3 DNA sequence: TGTGCCAGCAGCTTCGGACAGGGCGGTGAAAAACTGTTTTTT.

The chain joins TRBV7-2 to TRBJ2-7; D call uncertain. The CDR3 runs 14 residues. The V end lost 5 bases, the J end lost 4 bases, and 15 bases lay between the germline ends. Germline CDR1 reads SGHTA; CDR2 reads FQGNSA. CDR3 nucleotide sequence: TGTGCCAGCAGCGGATTCGGTGGGTTTTACGAGCAGTACTTC. It specifies CASSGFGGFYEQYF.

This clone was detected only a few times. V usage is TRBV29-1 and J usage is TRBJ1-1; D might be TRBD1 (5 bases). The CDR3 length is 14 residues. V lost 5 bases and J 1 base, leaving 14 bases between the germline ends. Germline CDR1 and CDR2: SQVTM and ANQGSEA. CDR3 residues: CSVNPRGKNTEAFF. As DNA, the CDR3 is TGCAGCGTTAACCCCCGGGGCAAGAACACTGAAGCTTTCTTT.

CDR3 residues: CASSLMGQGWSPLHF. The CDR3 nucleotides read TGTGCCAGCAGCTTAATGGGGCAGGGGTGGTCACCCCTCCACTTT. The gene calls are TRBV7-9 and TRBJ1-6; a possible D gene is TRBD1 (6 bases). The CDR3 runs 15 residues. The V gene's germline CDR1 is SEHNR and CDR2 FQNEAQ (reference sequence). Between the trimmed V and J ends, which lost 2 bases and 10 bases, there was a span of 15 bases.

This sequence joins TRBV9 and TRBJ2-1; TRBD2 aligns across 10 bases. After removal of 0 bases from V and 5 bases from J, the junction contained 8 bases not matched to a gene. Germline V gene data show CDR1 as SGDLS and CDR2 as YYNGEE. CDR3 length equals 17 residues. CDR3 sequence reads: CASSVGLAGARDNEQFF. Here the CDR3 DNA reads TGTGCCAGCAGCGTAGGGCTAGCGGGGGCCCGAGACAATGAGCAGTTCTTC.

V is TRBV30 and J is TRBJ1-1; D gene uncertain. Trimming shortened V by 0 bases and J by 2 bases, and 7 bases separated the two germline ends. Germline CDR1 reads GTSNPN; CDR2 reads SVGIG (reference sequence). The CDR3 totals 13 residues. The CDR3 spells CAWSVNQNTEAFF. In nucleotides, the CDR3 is TGTGCCTGGAGTGTAAATCAAAACACTGAAGCTTTCTTT.

There are a few counts of this clone. The sample carries other DNA sequences with the same CDR3. V is TRBV6-5 and J is TRBJ2-5; 9 bases fit TRBD1. The CDR3 spans 15 residues. V was clipped by 5 bases and J by 1 base; unmatched bases: 5. The germline V gene encodes CDR1 MNHEY and CDR2 SVGAGI. The CDR3 region has the DNA TGTGCCAGCAGTCTGGGACAGGGCACCCAAGAGACCCAGTACTTC. Translation: CASSLGQGTQETQYF.

This clone occurred a few times. V and J are TRBV30 and TRBJ2-7, with 7 positions matching TRBD2. From germline, CDR1 is GTSNPN and CDR2 SVGIG (reference sequence). CDR3 length: 14 amino acids. Trimming at V came to 0 bases and at J to 2 bases, leaving 4 bases not matched to a gene. CDR3 DNA: TGTGCCTGGAGTGTAGCGGGGCCCGCCTACGAGCAGTACTTC. Protein: CAWSVAGPAYEQYF.